This is a list of T cell receptor beta chains from one sample in a study of cytomegalovirus exposure and HLA in healthy donors. Clones were read by immunoSEQ multiplex PCR, and TCRdb kept only the in-frame ones, dropping some. The top ten clones hold less than 15% of a sample with around 150,000 clones, roughly 79% of them seen once. Sequencing used PBMCs. Receptors originate from a woman aged 45-60 years in good health and CMV-seronegative. CDR3s include the opening cysteine and the closing phenylalanine or tryptophan. The D gene is left open where the match is weak. Part of the rows lack a size; the others show once, few, many or a class for expanded clones.

abundance | j_gene | v_gene | d_gene | CDR3aa | CDR3nt
NA | TRBJ1-2 | TRBV15 | NA | CATSREPGKAYGYTF | TGTGCCACCAGCAGAGAGCCAGGGAAAGCCTATGGCTACACCTTC
once | TRBJ2-2 | TRBV5-5 | TRBD1 | CASSLLGQGTGELFF | TGTGCCAGCAGCTTGCTGGGACAGGGGACCGGGGAGCTGTTTTTT
NA | TRBJ2-7 | TRBV6-5 | TRBD2 | CASSYGSGTGNYEQYF | TGTGCCAGCAGTTATGGCAGCGGGACTGGAAACTACGAGCAGTACTTC
NA | TRBJ2-6 | TRBV4-1 | TRBD2 | CASSPGWGLAGSPGANVLTF | TGCGCCAGCAGCCCCGGTTGGGGGCTAGCGGGGTCTCCTGGGGCCAACGTCCTGACTTTC
NA | TRBJ2-1 | TRBV7-2 | NA | CASSSWTSHNEQFF | TGTGCCAGCAGCTCCTGGACTTCTCACAATGAGCAGTTCTTC
NA | TRBJ2-3 | TRBV27 | NA | CASSVTGATSTDTQYF | TGTGCCAGCAGTGTGACAGGCGCTACTAGCACAGATACGCAGTATTTT
NA | TRBJ2-2 | TRBV19 | NA | CASSITVTNTGELFF | TGTGCCAGTAGTATTACAGTGACGAACACCGGGGAGCTGTTTTTT
NA | TRBJ1-5 | TRBV18 | NA | CASSPTHNQPQHF | TGTGCCAGCTCACCTACTCACAATCAGCCCCAGCATTTT
NA | TRBJ1-1 | TRBV4-3 | NA | CASSQERVNTEAFF | TGCGCCAGCAGCCAAGAGCGGGTGAACACTGAAGCTTTCTTT
NA | TRBJ1-2 | TRBV9 | TRBD1 | CASSSTGQGSYGYTF | TGTGCCAGCAGCTCTACGGGACAGGGTAGCTATGGCTACACCTTC
NA | TRBJ1-2 | TRBV28 | NA | CASRSSDYGYTF | TGTGCCAGCAGATCCAGCGACTATGGCTACACCTTC
few | TRBJ1-4 | TRBV19 | NA | CASRSGGELFF | TGTGCCAGTAGGTCCGGGGGGGAACTGTTTTTT
NA | TRBJ2-7 | TRBV29-1 | NA | CSCYRDYEQYF | TGCAGCTGTTACAGGGATTACGAGCAGTACTTC
NA | TRBJ2-3 | TRBV5-1 | NA | CASSLAKLAGTDTQYF | TGCGCCAGCAGCTTGGCCAAGTTAGCGGGCACAGATACGCAGTATTTT
NA | TRBJ2-7 | TRBV30 | TRBD1 | CAWRGQGLFYEQYF | TGTGCCTGGAGGGGACAGGGATTATTCTACGAGCAGTACTTC
few | TRBJ2-7 | TRBV30 | TRBD1 | CAWAGTGFYEQYF | TGTGCCTGGGCCGGGACAGGTTTCTACGAGCAGTACTTC
once | TRBJ1-1 | TRBV10-3 | TRBD1 | CAIRGQNLEAFF | TGTGCCATCAGGGGACAGAACCTTGAAGCTTTCTTT
NA | TRBJ1-1 | TRBV6-1 | TRBD1 | CASSLDRGYTEAFF | TGTGCCAGCAGTTTGGACAGGGGTTACACTGAAGCTTTCTTT
NA | TRBJ2-7 | TRBV9 | TRBD1 | CASSVASTGPYEQYF | TGTGCCAGCAGCGTAGCTTCGACAGGGCCCTACGAGCAGTACTTC
NA | TRBJ1-1 | TRBV5-1 | NA | CASEGGDKTEAFF | TGCGCCAGCGAGGGAGGGGACAAGACTGAAGCTTTCTTT
NA | TRBJ2-7 | TRBV10-3 | NA | CATSGKAGNGDEQYF | TGTGCCACCAGTGGCAAGGCGGGAAACGGAGACGAGCAGTACTTC
NA | TRBJ2-5 | TRBV7-9 | TRBD2 | CASSPKRGEQYF | TGTGCCAGCAGCCCGAAGCGGGGGGAGCAGTACTTC
NA | TRBJ2-2 | TRBV30 | TRBD2 | CAWTTSGRRYTGELFF | TGTGCCTGGACGACTAGCGGGAGACGTTACACCGGGGAGCTGTTTTTT
NA | TRBJ2-3 | TRBV27 | TRBD2 | CASSRGRGAEDTQYF | TGTGCCAGCAGCCGAGGGAGGGGAGCGGAGGATACGCAGTATTTT
NA | TRBJ2-3 | TRBV4-1 | TRBD2 | CASSQGGLAGASTDTQYF | TGCGCCAGCAGCCAAGGTGGACTAGCGGGAGCTAGCACAGATACGCAGTATTTT
NA | TRBJ2-2 | TRBV6-6 | NA | CASSPHQANTGELFF | TGTGCCAGCAGCCCTCATCAGGCGAACACCGGGGAGCTGTTTTTT
NA | TRBJ1-5 | TRBV6-6 | NA | CASRRGGESNQPQHF | TGTGCCAGCAGGAGAGGGGGTGAGAGCAATCAGCCCCAGCATTTT
NA | TRBJ2-2 | TRBV9 | NA | CASSVAPQGAGELFF | TGTGCCAGCAGCGTAGCCCCACAGGGCGCCGGGGAGCTGTTTTTT
NA | TRBJ2-4 | TRBV4-2 | NA | CASSQDGGIKNIQYF | TGTGCCAGCAGCCAAGACGGAGGCATCAAAAACATTCAGTACTTC
NA | TRBJ1-2 | TRBV7-8 | NA | CASSPRTEPYGYTF | TGTGCCAGCAGCCCCAGGACAGAGCCATATGGCTACACCTTC
NA | TRBJ1-5 | TRBV19 | TRBD1 | CASSARGLQPQHF | TGTGCCAGTAGTGCCAGGGGGCTTCAGCCCCAGCATTTT
NA | TRBJ1-6 | TRBV19 | TRBD1 | CASSIGTGMASPLHF | TGTGCCAGTAGTATTGGGACAGGGATGGCTTCACCCCTCCACTTT
NA | TRBJ2-1 | TRBV7-2 | NA | CASSLSRTPNNEQFF | TGTGCCAGCAGCTTAAGCCGAACGCCCAACAATGAGCAGTTCTTC
NA | TRBJ2-7 | TRBV5-1 | NA | CASSLAGSVYEQYF | TGCGCCAGCAGCTTGGCCGGGTCGGTGTACGAGCAGTACTTC
NA | TRBJ2-1 | TRBV19 | TRBD2 | CASSIKLAGHEQFF | TGTGCCAGTAGTATAAAACTAGCGGGACACGAGCAGTTCTTC
NA | TRBJ2-3 | TRBV19 | TRBD1 | CASSAGGRSNTQYF | TGTGCCAGTAGCGCAGGGGGCCGGTCAAATACGCAGTATTTT
NA | TRBJ1-1 | TRBV23-1 | NA | CASSQFRECGNTEAFF | TGCGCCAGCAGTCAATTCAGGGAATGTGGGAACACTGAAGCTTTCTTT
NA | TRBJ1-2 | TRBV6-1 | TRBD1 | CASSATGTGLVDYGYTF | TGTGCCAGCAGTGCCACCGGGACAGGTTTGGTAGACTATGGCTACACCTTC
few | TRBJ1-2 | TRBV7-6 | TRBD1 | CASSLRTGRSPYGYTF | TGTGCCAGCAGCTTACGGACAGGGCGTTCTCCTTATGGCTACACCTTC
once | TRBJ2-7 | TRBV5-6 | TRBD1 | CASSLGPGGPHEQYF | TGTGCCAGCAGCTTGGGGCCAGGGGGCCCCCACGAGCAGTACTTC
NA | TRBJ2-3 | TRBV29-1 | NA | CSVCWATSTDTQYF | TGCAGCGTTTGTTGGGCAACTAGCACAGATACGCAGTATTTT
few | TRBJ2-7 | TRBV7-9 | NA | CASSLAFGPYEQYF | TGTGCCAGCAGCTTAGCGTTTGGGCCCTACGAGCAGTACTTC
NA | TRBJ1-2 | TRBV27 | NA | CASSPTYAGILHGYTF | TGTGCCAGCAGTCCTACCTACGCCGGGATTCTCCATGGCTACACCTTC
few | TRBJ2-1 | TRBV6-6 | TRBD2 | CASTQRENHNEQFF | TGTGCCAGCACGCAGCGGGAGAACCACAATGAGCAGTTCTTC
NA | TRBJ2-7 | TRBV4-3 | NA | CASSQAPGDAYEQYF | TGCGCCAGCAGCCAAGCACCAGGGGACGCCTACGAGCAGTACTTC
NA | TRBJ2-7 | TRBV5-4 | TRBD2 | CASSEGTSGRIRGEQYF | TGTGCCAGCAGCGAGGGGACTAGCGGGAGAATACGGGGCGAGCAGTACTTC
NA | TRBJ2-7 | TRBV27 | TRBD2 | CASRISGAYEQYF | TGTGCCAGCAGGATTAGCGGGGCCTACGAGCAGTACTTC
NA | TRBJ1-1 | TRBV9 | NA | CASSVGPEDTEAFF | TGTGCCAGCAGCGTAGGGCCTGAGGACACTGAAGCTTTCTTT
NA | TRBJ1-2 | TRBV7-9 | NA | CSSSLAPRGNLRGYTF | TGTTCCAGCAGCTTAGCGCCTCGGGGGAACCTTCGTGGCTACACCTTC